This TCR beta chain was observed in a study of blood T cell repertoires in COVID-19. Background on the study: The analysed material was cDNA or gDNA that came from T cells, B-cell-depleted T cells, or PBMCs.

As handled by the study authors: Amplification of reference gene primers was used by the study to estimate nucleated cell counts. Here immunoSEQ multiplex PCR was the method, and the copy in TCRdb shows in-frame clones only, minus some. The V and J calls and the clone size are those of that table, but D and trimming were determined from the DNA. The data contain 300,000 to 350,000 clones, 70% to 90% of them seen just once; the ten biggest clones take up 2.2%. Recruits, aged roughly 18 to 89 years, lived in approximately 26 US areas. What the recovered Cohort 3 donors had was two negative PCRs, clearance, or symptom resolution. CDR3 length: 17 amino acids. V was pared by 7 bases and J by 1 base, with 6 bases of the junction left unmatched. CDR1 and CDR2 (germline): GTSNPN, SVGIG (reference sequence).

The source material was PBMCs or T cells enriched from blood (not recorded which). This TCR derives from a man aged 30 to 39 who had recovered from COVID-19. V gene TRBV30 combines with J gene TRBJ2-6; TRBD2 matches 14 bases. DNA of the CDR3: TGTGCCTCAGGGACTAGCGGGGGCTCGTCTGGGGCCAACGTCCTGACTTTC. Protein: CASGTSGGSSGANVLTF.